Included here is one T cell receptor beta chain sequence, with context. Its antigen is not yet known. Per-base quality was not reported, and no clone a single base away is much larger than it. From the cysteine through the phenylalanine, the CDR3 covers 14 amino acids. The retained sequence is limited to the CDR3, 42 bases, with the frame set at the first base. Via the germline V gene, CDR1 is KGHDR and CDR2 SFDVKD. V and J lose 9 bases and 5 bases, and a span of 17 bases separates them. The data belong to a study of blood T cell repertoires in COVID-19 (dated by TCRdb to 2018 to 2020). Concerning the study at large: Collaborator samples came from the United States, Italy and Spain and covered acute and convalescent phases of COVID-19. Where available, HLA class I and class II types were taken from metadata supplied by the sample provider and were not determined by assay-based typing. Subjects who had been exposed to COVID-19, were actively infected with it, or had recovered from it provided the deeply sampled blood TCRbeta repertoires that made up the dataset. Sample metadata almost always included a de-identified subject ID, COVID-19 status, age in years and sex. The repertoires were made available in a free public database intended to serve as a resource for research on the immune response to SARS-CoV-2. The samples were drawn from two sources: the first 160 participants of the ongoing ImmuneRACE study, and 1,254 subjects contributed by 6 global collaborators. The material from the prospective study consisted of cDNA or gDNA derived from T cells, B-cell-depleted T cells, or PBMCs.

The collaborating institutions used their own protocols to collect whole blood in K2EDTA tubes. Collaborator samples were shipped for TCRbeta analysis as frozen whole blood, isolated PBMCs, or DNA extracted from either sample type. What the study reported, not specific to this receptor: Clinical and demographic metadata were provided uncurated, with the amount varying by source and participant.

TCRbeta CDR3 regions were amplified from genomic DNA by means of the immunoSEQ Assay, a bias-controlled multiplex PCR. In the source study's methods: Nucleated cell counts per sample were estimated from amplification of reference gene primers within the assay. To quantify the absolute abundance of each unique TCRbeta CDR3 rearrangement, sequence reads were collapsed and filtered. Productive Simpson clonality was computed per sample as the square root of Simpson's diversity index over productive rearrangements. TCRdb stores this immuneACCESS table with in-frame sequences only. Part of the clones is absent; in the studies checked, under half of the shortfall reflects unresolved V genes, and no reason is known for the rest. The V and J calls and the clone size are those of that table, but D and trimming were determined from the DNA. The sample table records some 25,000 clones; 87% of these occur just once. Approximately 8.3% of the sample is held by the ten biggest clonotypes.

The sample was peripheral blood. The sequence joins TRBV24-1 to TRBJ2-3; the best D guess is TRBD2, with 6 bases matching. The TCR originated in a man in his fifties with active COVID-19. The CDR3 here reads CATGRGGVEDTQYF. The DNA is TGTGCCACCGGTAGGGGAGGAGTTGAAGATACGCAGTATTTT.